This TCR beta chain was retrieved from a study of cytomegalovirus exposure and HLA in healthy donors. Study-wide results and limits: When analyzed later, the rates of TCR association showed variation by HLA locus, with DRB1 the most and HLA-C the fewest. Several top significant clusters appeared, in a later analysis, to be linked to common viral pathogens.

Primers: 60 Vbeta forward and 13 Jbeta reverse. Assay used: immunoSEQ multiplex PCR; TCRdb lists only in-frame clones, some missing. Altogether about 170,000 clones are present, about 78% being singletons, with the ten largest covering under 15%. In regard to this clone: Its target is not known.

Each donor was nominally healthy when sampled (though unrecorded immune exposures were likely). V was clipped by 3 bases and J by 4 bases, with 9 bases between them. The CDR3 contains 13 residues. Germline CDR1 reads WNHNN; CDR2 reads SYGVQD (reference sequence). The V gene is TRBV10-1, the J gene TRBJ1-2; no clear D gene. This sequence was found in a woman between 50 and 59 years old in good health and CMV-seropositive. The material sequenced was PBMCs. The CDR3 DNA sequence: TGCGCCAGCAGTGAATCAGGCTCCTATGGCTACACCTTC. Residues: CASSESGSYGYTF.